The rows below give T cell receptor beta chains drawn from one sample of a study of cytomegalovirus exposure and HLA in healthy donors. The table came from immunoSEQ multiplex PCR; TCRdb's copy has only in-frame clones and leaves some out. The sample includes about 160,000 clones, 70% to 90% seen only once; the top ten take about 7.7%. Sequenced input: PBMCs. The source of these receptors is a woman aged 25 to 45 in good health and CMV-seropositive. Both conserved end residues are part of each CDR3. The D gene is left open where the match is weak. The listing skips clone size in some rows; elsewhere it reads once, few, many or a size class.

>TRBV2|.|TRBD2|TRBJ2-7
CASSEGLAGPFYEQYF
TGTGCCAGCAGTGAAGGACTAGCAGGTCCTTTTTACGAGCAGTACTTC
>TRBV7-9|.|TRBD1|TRBJ1-2
CASSPTRVGTGGVNYGYTF
TGTGCCAGCAGCCCAACCCGCGTCGGGACAGGGGGCGTCAACTATGGCTACACCTTC
>TRBV5-1|.|.|TRBJ2-5
CASSLAQETQYF
TGCGCCAGCAGCTTAGCCCAAGAGACCCAGTACTTC
>TRBV5-6|.|.|TRBJ2-7
CASSLEDNVWEQYF
TGTGCCAGCAGCTTGGAGGACAACGTTTGGGAGCAGTACTTC
>TRBV27|few|.|TRBJ2-1
CASSSLQGRSTDEQFF
TGTGCCAGCAGTTCATTACAGGGGAGGTCTACGGATGAGCAGTTCTTC
>TRBV9|.|TRBD1|TRBJ2-7
CASSVGQTYEQYF
TGTGCCAGCAGCGTGGGACAGACCTACGAGCAGTACTTC
>TRBV15|.|TRBD1|TRBJ1-1
CATSKTGQGAWGTEAFF
TGTGCCACCAGCAAAACCGGACAGGGGGCATGGGGCACTGAAGCTTTCTTT
>TRBV4-1|.|TRBD1|TRBJ1-4
CASSLDRGTNEKLFF
TGCGCCAGCAGCTTGGACAGGGGGACTAATGAAAAACTGTTTTTT
>TRBV4-3|.|TRBD1|TRBJ2-1
CASSPQRGRSYNEQFF
TGCGCCAGCAGCCCTCAGAGGGGGCGCTCCTACAATGAGCAGTTCTTC
>TRBV9|few|TRBD2|TRBJ2-3
CASSPGLAGLYTDTQYF
TGTGCCAGCAGCCCAGGACTAGCGGGGCTGTACACAGATACGCAGTATTTT
>TRBV30|.|.|TRBJ1-3
CAWAKDSLTGNTIYF
TGTGCCTGGGCTAAGGACAGCTTAACTGGAAACACCATATATTTT
>TRBV6-5|.|.|TRBJ2-6
CASSYSFESGANVLTF
TGTGCCAGCAGTTACTCGTTTGAGTCTGGGGCCAACGTCCTGACTTTC
>TRBV7-2|.|.|TRBJ2-2
CASSLAQYSGELFF
TGTGCCAGCAGCTTAGCTCAGTATTCCGGGGAGCTGTTTTTT
>TRBV4-2|few|TRBD2|TRBJ2-2
CASSQDRASGGSHTGELFF
TGTGCCAGCAGCCAAGATAGAGCTAGCGGGGGGTCCCACACCGGGGAGCTGTTTTTT
>TRBV7-2|.|TRBD2|TRBJ2-1
CASSPRTSGYNEQFF
TGTGCCAGCAGTCCGCGGACTAGCGGGTACAATGAGCAGTTCTTC
>TRBV5-1|.|TRBD1|TRBJ2-7
CASSRDRGTYEQYF
TGCGCCAGCAGCCGCGACAGGGGGACTTACGAGCAGTACTTC
>TRBV9|once|.|TRBJ1-4
CASSVSSGVGEKLFF
TGTGCCAGCAGCGTCTCATCAGGGGTGGGTGAAAAACTGTTTTTT
>TRBV11-3|.|.|TRBJ1-1
CASSLVQNDYGCTEAFF
TGTGCCAGCAGCTTAGTCCAGAATGATTACGGGTGCACTGAAGCTTTCTTT
>TRBV27|.|TRBD2|TRBJ2-2
CASSLSRGLAAVGELFF
TGTGCCAGCAGTTTATCTCGAGGACTAGCAGCTGTCGGGGAGCTGTTTTTT
>TRBV4-1|.|TRBD1|TRBJ1-1
CASSQTGQPGNTEAFF
TGCGCCAGCAGCCAAACGGGACAGCCTGGGAACACTGAAGCTTTCTTT
>TRBV28|.|.|TRBJ1-2
CASSLGGYGYTF
TGTGCCAGCAGTTTGGGGGGCTATGGCTACACCTTC
>TRBV19|.|.|TRBJ2-2
CASTNGDSLGGELFF
TGTGCCAGTACTAATGGGGACTCCCTCGGCGGGGAGCTGTTTTTT
>TRBV15|few|.|TRBJ1-5
CATSRDALSNQPQHF
TGTGCCACCAGCAGAGATGCACTTAGCAATCAGCCCCAGCATTTT
>TRBV6-1|few|.|TRBJ1-3
CASSRDYRNTIYF
TGTGCCAGCAGCCGCGACTACCGAAACACCATATATTTT
>TRBV5-8|.|TRBD2|TRBJ2-7
CASSGAGNYEQYF
TGTGCCAGCAGTGGAGCGGGGAACTACGAGCAGTACTTC
>TRBV11-2|once|TRBD2|TRBJ2-1
CASSFGGGGHNEQFF
TGTGCCAGCAGCTTCGGAGGCGGGGGACACAATGAGCAGTTCTTC
>TRBV11-2|.|TRBD1|TRBJ1-1
CASSRMGQLNTEAFF
TGTGCCAGCAGCCGAATGGGACAGCTGAACACTGAAGCTTTCTTT
>TRBV5-1|.|.|TRBJ2-7
CASSLQGGNYEQYF
TGCGCCAGCAGCTTGCAGGGTGGGAATTACGAGCAGTACTTC
>TRBV5-3|.|.|TRBJ1-5
CARSLWPYSNQPQHF
TGTGCCAGAAGCTTGTGGCCTTATAGCAATCAGCCCCAGCATTTT
>TRBV7-3|.|TRBD2|TRBJ2-1
CASSFQAGGNYNEQFF
TGTGCCAGCAGCTTCCAGGCGGGGGGGAACTACAATGAGCAGTTCTTC
>TRBV27|.|TRBD2|TRBJ2-1
CASSLWGTSGDNEQFF
TGTGCCAGCAGTTTATGGGGGACTAGCGGAGACAATGAGCAGTTCTTC
>TRBV5-1|.|.|TRBJ1-4
CASSLAFGNEKLFF
TGCGCCAGCAGCTTGGCCTTCGGTAATGAAAAACTGTTTTTT
>TRBV25-1|.|.|TRBJ1-1
CASSVGARNTEAFF
TGTGCCAGCAGTGTGGGGGCGCGGAACACTGAAGCTTTCTTT
>TRBV12-5|.|.|TRBJ1-5
CASGSSFNQPQHF
TGTGCTAGTGGTTCCTCCTTCAATCAGCCCCAGCATTTT
>TRBV5-1|few|TRBD1|TRBJ1-6
CASSWGQGGSYNSPLHF
TGCGCCAGCAGCTGGGGACAGGGAGGCTCCTATAATTCACCCCTCCACTTT
>TRBV5-6|few|.|TRBJ2-1
CASSWDSLDTNEQFF
TGTGCCAGCAGCTGGGACTCTCTCGATACGAATGAGCAGTTCTTC
>TRBV5-6|.|TRBD1|TRBJ1-2
CASSLEDDRGYTF
TGTGCCAGCAGCTTGGAAGACGACAGGGGGTATACCTTC
>TRBV9|once|.|TRBJ2-3
CASSARLDTDTQYF
TGTGCCAGCAGCGCCAGGTTGGACACAGATACGCAGTATTTT
>TRBV4-1|.|.|TRBJ1-1
CASSQDKPGNTEAFF
TGCGCCAGCAGCCAAGATAAGCCAGGGAACACTGAAGCTTTCTTT
>TRBV11-2|.|.|TRBJ2-7
CASSLTRDWSEQYF
TGTGCCAGCAGCTTAACTCGGGACTGGAGCGAGCAGTACTTC
>TRBV5-1|.|TRBD1|TRBJ2-1
CASSSPLGTGGNFYNEQFF
TGCGCCAGCAGCTCCCCGTTAGGGACAGGGGGCAATTTCTACAATGAGCAGTTCTTC
>TRBV7-3|few|TRBD1|TRBJ1-1
CASSLRTGGRGTEAFF
TGTGCCAGCAGCTTAAGGACAGGGGGCCGTGGGACTGAAGCTTTCTTT
>TRBV25-1|once|.|TRBJ1-2
CASSIAGGVGVGYTF
TGTGCCAGCAGTATTGCGGGAGGGGTGGGGGTAGGCTACACCTTC
>TRBV15|.|TRBD1|TRBJ1-4
CATSRDRGTGDEKLFF
TGTGCCACCAGCAGAGATCGGGGGACAGGGGACGAAAAACTGTTTTTT
>TRBV19|.|TRBD1|TRBJ2-1
CASNPTGVNEQFF
TGTGCCAGTAACCCGACAGGGGTTAATGAGCAGTTCTTC